These 4 T cell receptor beta chains were sequenced from one sample in a study of blood T cells in healthy people across ages. With a J-beta primer mix and a sample-barcoded 5' primer, a second PCR ran about 7 to 12 cycles. MiXCR, run by TCRdb on the 5' RACE reads, gives a single entry per CDR3 protein. The sample consists of about 1.4 million distinct CDR3 sequences, approximately 59% of them appearing once. What was sequenced was blood. The receptors originated from a young man in good health.

The chain couples TRBV15 to TRBJ1-5; no reliable D call. CDR3 length equals 16 residues. Germline assignment: CDR1 LNHNV and CDR2 YYDKDF (reference sequence). V lost 4 bases, J lost 4 bases, and 17 bases lay in between. The CDR3 nucleotides read TGTGCCACCAGCACCCCGACTGCTGAACCAAATCAGCCCCAGCATTTT. Translated: CATSTPTAEPNQPQHF.

J is TRBJ2-1 and V is TRBV12-3 or TRBV12-4, with 10 bases lining up with TRBD2. The CDR3 extends over 15 amino acids. V shed 2 bases, J shed 7 bases, and the junction held 5 bases outside the gene matches. The CDR3 sequence is CASSLLLAGKNEQFF. The CDR3 DNA sequence: TGTGCCAGCAGTTTACTACTAGCGGGGAAGAATGAGCAGTTCTTC.

The CDR3 DNA reads as TGTGCCAGCACCCAAGAGGGTATGGTGTTTTGGACCCCCCTCTACTACAATGAGCAGTTCTTC. This sequence encodes CASTQEGMVFWTPLYYNEQFF. This chain connects TRBV6-4 to TRBJ2-1; possible D gene TRBD2, 5 bases. Germline CDR1 and CDR2: MRHNA and SNTAGT. Trimming pared 7 bases from V and 3 bases from J, leaving 34 bases between. There are 21 residues in the CDR3.

The chain combines TRBV12-3 or TRBV12-4 with TRBJ2-1, with 7 bases fitting TRBD2. The CDR3 is 16 amino acids. V was pared by 6 bases and J by 9 bases, with 17 bases of the junction left unmatched. CDR3 protein: CASSPWEGPGGGEQFF. The CDR3 DNA reads as TGTGCCAGCAGCCCGTGGGAGGGGCCCGGAGGTGGTGAGCAGTTCTTC.